The entry below describes one T cell receptor (beta chain). Germline V gives CDR1 SGDLS, CDR2 YYNGEE. CDR3 length: 15 residues. V lost 0 bases and J lost 7; bases outside the gene matches: 7. Profiled with immunoSEQ multiplex PCR; TCRdb holds only in-frame clones, not every one. The repertoire holds over 75,000 clones, with about 89% as singletons. This record belongs to a study of T cell responses to AZD1222 COVID-19 vaccine. The TCR was taken from an adult in good health. The rearrangement links TRBV9 to TRBJ2-7; 10 nucleotides align to TRBD2. The sequenced sample was peripheral blood, obtained on day 0 of AZD1222 vaccination. DNA for the CDR3: TGTGCCAGCAGCGTAGATGGACTAGCGGCCTCGGAGCAGTACTTC. Its translation: CASSVDGLAASEQYF.